The entry that follows covers one T cell receptor (beta chain) sequence. Its antigen is unidentified. Germline lookup yields CDR1 KGHSH and CDR2 LQKENI. V was cut by 3 bases and J by 3 bases, with 6 bases left in between. The CDR3 is 12 amino acids. Method: immunoSEQ multiplex PCR; TCRdb's copy keeps in-frame clones and lacks some. The sample yields roughly 300,000 clones, approximately 90% seen once. The entry originates in a study of Ad26.COV2.S vaccination and SARS-CoV-2 variants. Broader study findings: For non-spike TCRs, breadth in vaccine recipients resembled that in placebo recipients.

Treatment here: roughly 20 received Ad26.COV2.S at low or high dose, single or two shots; about 5 received placebo; per-sample allocation not given. Vaccine and placebo recipients were sampled on day 63 after the first injection. Sequences were derived from peripheral blood, sampled in a trial of Ad26.COV2.S vaccine versus placebo. The V call is TRBV18, the J call TRBJ2-7, with D unresolved. The receptor's source is a person aged 18-65 years who received the Ad26.COV2.S COVID-19 vaccine or a placebo. CDR3 protein: CASSPSDYEQYF. CDR3 sequence (DNA): TGTGCCAGCTCACCCTCGGACTACGAGCAGTACTTC. Full variable domain (rest looked up from reference TRBV18 and TRBJ2-7): NAGVMQNPRHLVRRRGQEARLRCSPMKGHSHVYWYRQLPEEGLKFMVYLQKENIIDESGMPKERFSAEFPKEGPSILRIQQVVRGDSAAYFCASSPSDYEQYFGPGTRLTVT.